The clone carrying this T cell receptor beta chain was counted ten times or more. Authors' data handling: Nucleated cell number was recorded as an estimate derived from reference gene primer amplification. The protocol was immunoSEQ multiplex PCR, while the TCRdb copy is restricted to in-frame clones and leaves out a portion. For V, J and clone size, that table is used; D and trimming come from the DNA. The sample consists of some 150,000 clones, about four fifths of them appearing once. This sample was included in a study of blood T cell repertoires in COVID-19. Study background: The origin of the acute and convalescent COVID-19 samples was the United States, Italy and Spain. T cells, B-cell-depleted T cells, or PBMCs provided the cDNA or gDNA that served as material.

The germline CDR1 and CDR2 sequences are LNHDA and SQIVND (reference sequence). This CDR3 is built from 13 residues. J lost 3 bases, V lost 9 bases, and 8 bases had no gene match. Source material: peripheral blood. The clonotype was recovered from a man aged 35 to 55 who had recovered from COVID-19. J is TRBJ2-7 and V is TRBV19, with TRBD2 identical over 7 bases. CDR3 loop: CASSLGLVYEQYF. For the CDR3, the DNA is TGTGCCAGCAGCCTCGGACTAGTCTACGAGCAGTACTTC. The full variable domain, completed using reference TRBV19 and TRBJ2-7, is DGGITQSPKYLFRKEGQNVTLSCEQNLNHDAMYWYRQDPGQGLRLIYYSQIVNDFQKGDIAEGYSVSREKKESFPLTVTSAQKNPTAFYLCASSLGLVYEQYFGPGTRLTVT.